This TCR beta chain was identified during a study of blood T cell dynamics during melanoma immunotherapy. About the research overall: Patients with metastatic melanoma got pembrolizumab or nivolumab-ipilimumab as first-line care.

A note on this clone: The target antigen is unknown.

Time point in this sample: week 3, after first cycle of checkpoint inhibitor. Samples come from before therapy and from week 3 after the first blockade cycle. CDR3 length: 15 residues. Trimming took 5 bases from V and 5 from J; bases not matched to a gene: 3. CDR1 is SEHNR and CDR2 is FQNEAQ in the germline V gene (reference sequence). General observations from the study: Among sorted CD8+ subsets, immune-effector cells had the highest clonality and cell-free DNA similarity.

All DNA from each sorted CD8+ subset was loaded. Measured with immunoSEQ multiplex PCR; TCRdb has only the in-frame clones, and not every one. The table lists about 12,000 clones, approximately 89% of them singletons, with more than 0.15% in the top ten. This sequence originates from a human donor with melanoma. The V and J genes are TRBV7-9 and TRBJ2-1, with 13 bases matching TRBD2. The sample consisted of effector memory CD8+ T cells from blood, taken from a patient treated with checkpoint blockade. The CDR3: CASSPGLAGDNEQFF. In DNA form, the CDR3 reads TGTGCCAGCAGCCCCGGACTAGCGGGAGACAATGAGCAGTTCTTC.